This TCR beta chain was captured in a study of metastatic and nonmetastatic thyroid tumors. Looking at the study overall: For malignant and benign thyroid patients, tumor or nodule tissue and blood were the sources whose repertoires were compared.

Concerning this clone: Its antigen is unknown.

Each patient went into thyroid surgery without having received any treatment. As processed by the authors: Clinicopathological groups of papillary thyroid cancer showed CDR3 differences that were used to build a distant-metastasis classifier. TCRdb re-called the PCR reads through MiXCR. The V and J calls, along with clone size, are taken from TCRdb and not from the paper's own processing. The sample contains 4,000 to 6,000 clones, around 30% of which appear only once. The germline CDR1 and CDR2 sequences are MNHEY and SVGAGI. The V end lost 4 bases, the J end lost 6 bases, and 13 bases lay between the germline ends. There are 14 residues in the CDR3. Study-level points and caveats: According to reports, the diversity of TCR beta was significantly higher in malignant thyroid tumors than in benign nodules, and this held in both blood and tumor samples.

The gene calls are TRBV6-5 and TRBJ2-1; possibly TRBD1 or TRBD2 for D (5 bases each). The sequencing input was adjacent normal tissue. The TCR was taken from a female donor with papillary thyroid cancer or a benign thyroid nodule (not recorded which). Some clones in this sample may be carry-over from other donors' samples. The CDR3: CASSFREWGNEQFF. For the CDR3, the DNA is TGTGCCAGCAGTTTCAGGGAGTGGGGCAATGAGCAGTTCTTC.